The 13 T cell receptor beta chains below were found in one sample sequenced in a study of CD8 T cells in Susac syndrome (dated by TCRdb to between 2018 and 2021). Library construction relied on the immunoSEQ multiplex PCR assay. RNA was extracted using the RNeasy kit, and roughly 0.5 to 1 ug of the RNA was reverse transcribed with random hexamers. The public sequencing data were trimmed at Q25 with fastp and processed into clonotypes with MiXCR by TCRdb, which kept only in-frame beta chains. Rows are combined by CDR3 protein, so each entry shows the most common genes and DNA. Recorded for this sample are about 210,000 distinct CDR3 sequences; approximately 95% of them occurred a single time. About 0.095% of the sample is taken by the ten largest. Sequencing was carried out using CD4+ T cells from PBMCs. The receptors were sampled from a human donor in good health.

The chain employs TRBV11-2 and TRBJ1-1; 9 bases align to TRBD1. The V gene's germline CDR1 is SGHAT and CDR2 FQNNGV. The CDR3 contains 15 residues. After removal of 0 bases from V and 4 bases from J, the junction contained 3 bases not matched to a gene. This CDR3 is CASSLEGQGGTEAFF. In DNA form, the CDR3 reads TGTGCCAGCAGCTTAGAGGGACAGGGAGGCACTGAAGCTTTCTTT.

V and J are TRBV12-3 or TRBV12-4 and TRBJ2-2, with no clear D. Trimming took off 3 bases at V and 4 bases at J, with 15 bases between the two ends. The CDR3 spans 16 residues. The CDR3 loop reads CASSFPETASTGELFF. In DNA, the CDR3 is TGTGCCAGCAGTTTTCCCGAGACGGCGAGCACCGGGGAGCTGTTTTTT.

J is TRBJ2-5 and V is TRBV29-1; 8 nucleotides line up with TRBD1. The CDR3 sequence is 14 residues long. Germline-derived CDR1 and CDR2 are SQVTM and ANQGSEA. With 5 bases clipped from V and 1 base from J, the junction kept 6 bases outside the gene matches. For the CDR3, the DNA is TGCAGCGTTCGTCGGGACAGGAGCCAAGAGACCCAGTACTTC. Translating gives CSVRRDRSQETQYF. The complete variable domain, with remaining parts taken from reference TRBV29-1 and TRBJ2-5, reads SAVISQKPSRDICQRGTSLTIQCQVDSQVTMMFWYRQQPGQSLTLIATANQGSEATYESGFVIDKFPISRPNLTFSTLTVSNMSPEDSSIYLCSVRRDRSQETQYFGPGTRLLVL.

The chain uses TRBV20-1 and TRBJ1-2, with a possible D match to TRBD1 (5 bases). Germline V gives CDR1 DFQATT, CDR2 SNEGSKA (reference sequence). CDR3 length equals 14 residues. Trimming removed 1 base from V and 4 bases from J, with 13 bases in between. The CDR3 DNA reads TGCAGTGCTAGAGCTTCAGGGATCATCTATGGCTACACCTTC. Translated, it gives CSARASGIIYGYTF.

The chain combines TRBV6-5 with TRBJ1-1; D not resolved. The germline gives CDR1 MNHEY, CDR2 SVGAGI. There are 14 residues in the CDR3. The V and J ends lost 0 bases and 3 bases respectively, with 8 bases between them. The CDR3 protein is CASSYSIPDTEAFF. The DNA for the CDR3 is TGTGCCAGCAGTTACTCGATACCCGACACTGAAGCTTTCTTT.

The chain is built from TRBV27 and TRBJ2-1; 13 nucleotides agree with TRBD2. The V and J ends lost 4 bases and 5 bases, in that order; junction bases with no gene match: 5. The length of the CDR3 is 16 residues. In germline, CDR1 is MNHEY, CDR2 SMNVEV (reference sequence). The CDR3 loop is CASSSWTSGRDNEQFF. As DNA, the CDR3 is TGTGCCAGCAGTTCGTGGACTAGCGGGAGAGACAATGAGCAGTTCTTC.

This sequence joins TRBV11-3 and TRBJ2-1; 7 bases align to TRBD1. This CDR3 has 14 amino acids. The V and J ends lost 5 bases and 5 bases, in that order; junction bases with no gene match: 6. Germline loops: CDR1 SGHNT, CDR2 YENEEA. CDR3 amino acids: CASSTQGQHNEQFF. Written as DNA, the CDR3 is TGTGCCAGCAGCACACAGGGACAGCACAATGAGCAGTTCTTC.

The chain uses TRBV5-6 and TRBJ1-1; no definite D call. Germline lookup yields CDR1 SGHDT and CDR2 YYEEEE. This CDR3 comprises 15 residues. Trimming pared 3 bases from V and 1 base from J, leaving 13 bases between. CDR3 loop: CASSWSRRRNTEAFF. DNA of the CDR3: TGTGCCAGCAGCTGGTCACGACGGAGGAACACTGAAGCTTTCTTT.

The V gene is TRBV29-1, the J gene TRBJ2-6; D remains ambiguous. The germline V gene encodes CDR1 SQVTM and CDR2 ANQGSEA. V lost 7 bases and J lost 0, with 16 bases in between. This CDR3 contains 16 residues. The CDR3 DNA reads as TGCAGCGCGAGTCGATTAGGAGTCTCTGGGGCCAACGTCCTGACTTTC. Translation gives CSASRLGVSGANVLTF.

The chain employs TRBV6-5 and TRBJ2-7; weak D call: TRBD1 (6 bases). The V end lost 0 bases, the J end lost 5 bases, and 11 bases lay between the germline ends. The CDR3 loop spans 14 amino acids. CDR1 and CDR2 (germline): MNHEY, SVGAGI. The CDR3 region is CASSYSRQGNEQYF. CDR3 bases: TGTGCCAGCAGTTACTCAAGGCAGGGGAACGAGCAGTACTTC.

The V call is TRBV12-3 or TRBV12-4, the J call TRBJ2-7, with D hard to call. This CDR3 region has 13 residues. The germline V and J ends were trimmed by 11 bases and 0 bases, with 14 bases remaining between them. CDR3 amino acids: CAVSRTNSYEQYF. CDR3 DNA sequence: TGTGCCGTAAGCCGTACGAACTCCTACGAGCAGTACTTC.

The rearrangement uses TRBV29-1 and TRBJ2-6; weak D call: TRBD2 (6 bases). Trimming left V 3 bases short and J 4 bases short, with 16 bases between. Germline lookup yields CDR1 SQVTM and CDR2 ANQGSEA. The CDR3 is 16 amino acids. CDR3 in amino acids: CSVDGAGGSGANVLTF. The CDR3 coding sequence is TGCAGCGTTGATGGGGCCGGAGGGTCCGGGGCCAACGTCCTGACTTTC.

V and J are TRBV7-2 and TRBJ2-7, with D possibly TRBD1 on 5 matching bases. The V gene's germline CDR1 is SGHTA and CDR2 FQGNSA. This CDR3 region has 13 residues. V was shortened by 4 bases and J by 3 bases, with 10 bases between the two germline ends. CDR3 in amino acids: CASSSTVNYEQYF. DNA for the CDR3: TGTGCCAGCAGCTCGACAGTCAACTACGAGCAGTACTTC.